This T cell receptor (beta chain) was captured in a study of monozygotic twins with inflammatory bowel disease. Reanalyzing the 5' RACE reads, TCRdb keeps one entry per CDR3 protein, without DNA. Here the sample table reports 110,000 to 150,000 distinct CDR3 sequences. Germline V lookup: CDR1 SGHRS, CDR2 YFSETQ. This CDR3 contains 18 residues. Overall study results and limits: Clonotype sharing was lower in IBD patients than healthy twins, most markedly with disease activity. It was observed that concordant and discordant twins did not differ in repertoire similarity, possibly given limited power.

Details on this clonotype: Its antigen is still unknown.

The receptor's source is a human donor with ulcerative colitis or Crohn's disease, or a healthy co-twin of an affected twin (not recorded which). The chain has TRBV5-1 and TRBJ2-2; TCRdb's D call of TRBD2 is untestable without DNA. Specimen: blood. The CDR3: CASSLDPSGRQGTGELFF.